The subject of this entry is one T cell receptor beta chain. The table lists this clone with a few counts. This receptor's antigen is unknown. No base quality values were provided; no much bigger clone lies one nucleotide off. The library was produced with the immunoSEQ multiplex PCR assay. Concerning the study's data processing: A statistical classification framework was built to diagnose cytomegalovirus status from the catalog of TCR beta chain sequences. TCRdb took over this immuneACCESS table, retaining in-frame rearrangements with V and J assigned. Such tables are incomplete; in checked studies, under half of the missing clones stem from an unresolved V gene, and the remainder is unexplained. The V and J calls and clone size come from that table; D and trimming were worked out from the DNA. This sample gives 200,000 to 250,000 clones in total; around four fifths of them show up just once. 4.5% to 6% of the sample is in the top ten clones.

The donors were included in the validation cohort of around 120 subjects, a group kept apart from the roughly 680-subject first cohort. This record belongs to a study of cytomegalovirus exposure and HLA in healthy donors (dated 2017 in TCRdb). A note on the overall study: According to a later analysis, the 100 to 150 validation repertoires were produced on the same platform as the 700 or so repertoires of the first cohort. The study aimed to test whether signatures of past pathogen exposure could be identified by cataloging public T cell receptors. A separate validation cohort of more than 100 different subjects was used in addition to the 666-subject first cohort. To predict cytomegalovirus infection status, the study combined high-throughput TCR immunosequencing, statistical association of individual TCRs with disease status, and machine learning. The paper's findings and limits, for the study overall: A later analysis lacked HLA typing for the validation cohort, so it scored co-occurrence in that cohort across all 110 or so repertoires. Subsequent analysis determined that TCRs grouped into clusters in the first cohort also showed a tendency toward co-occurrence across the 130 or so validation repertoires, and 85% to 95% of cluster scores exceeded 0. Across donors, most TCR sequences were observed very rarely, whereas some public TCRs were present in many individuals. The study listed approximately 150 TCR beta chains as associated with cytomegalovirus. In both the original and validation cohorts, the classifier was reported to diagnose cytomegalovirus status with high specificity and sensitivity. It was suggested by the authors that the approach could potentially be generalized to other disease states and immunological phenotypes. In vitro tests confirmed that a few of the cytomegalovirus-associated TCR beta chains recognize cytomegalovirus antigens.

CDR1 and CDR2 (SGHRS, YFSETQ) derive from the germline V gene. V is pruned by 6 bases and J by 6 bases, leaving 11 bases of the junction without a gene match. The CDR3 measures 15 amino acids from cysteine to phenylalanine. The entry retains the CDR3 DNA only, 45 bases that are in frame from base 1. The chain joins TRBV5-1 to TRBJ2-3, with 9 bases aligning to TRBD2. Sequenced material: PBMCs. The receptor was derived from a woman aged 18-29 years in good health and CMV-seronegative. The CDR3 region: CASIAGTSSADTQYF. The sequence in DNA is TGCGCCAGCATTGCCGGGACTAGCTCCGCGGATACGCAGTATTTT.